This T cell receptor (beta chain) stems from a study of post-analysis software for immune sequencing data (dated by TCRdb to between 2015 and 2017). At the level of the whole study: Relapsing-remitting, secondary progressive and progressive-relapsing multiple sclerosis were recorded as disease courses, and subtype annotation was lacking for some patients. A subset of samples was prepared in parallel using single-end sample barcoding, then pooled and co-amplified after Illumina adapter ligation. The patient repertoires were compared against approximately ten previously published healthy control repertoires obtained from donors aged roughly 6 to 28 years. Here is what the overall study found, with its caveats: The control group was slightly older than the multiple sclerosis patient group. Patients showed significantly higher frequencies than controls for roughly five TRBV segments, among them TRBV5-6, TRBV5-1 and TRBV20-1. Direct clustering with F measure revealed strong co-clustering of samples prepared in the same batch, which led to a batch-effect correction. Compared with controls, multiple sclerosis patients had significantly lower normalized Chao1 diversity, a finding suggesting substantial peripheral T-cell clonal expansion.

CDR1 is given as SGDLS and CDR2 as YYNGEE, both from the germline V gene. The CDR3 measures 15 amino acids from cysteine to phenylalanine. The retained sequence is limited to the CDR3, 45 bases, with the frame set at the first base. V lost 0 bases and J lost 0 bases; the stretch between them is 9 bases long. To demonstrate the VDJtools post-analysis software, TCR beta repertoires were profiled from the peripheral blood of 10 to 15 young patients with multiple sclerosis. The multiple sclerosis patients were children and adolescents ranging in age from roughly 6 to 15 years. This clonotype was found a few times. This clone's antigen is unknown. Base-call qualities are not available, and no considerably larger clone is one nucleotide away. The method was PCR. Sequencing was carried out with an Illumina HiSeq 2500. Unique molecular identifiers were incorporated into TCR beta cDNA libraries to reduce PCR and sequencing biases. Every 1 to 10 million input T cells yielded some 500,000 cDNA molecules, meaning each molecule approximated one T cell. The same protocol used for the earlier healthy control dataset was applied to prepare and sequence the patient libraries. Samples belonging to the same batch were prepared together, multiplexed and sequenced on a shared HiSeq lane. As for how the authors treated the data: MIGEC handled the raw barcoded reads, throwing out single-read molecular identifier groups before consensus assembly and CDR3 extraction. Clonotype tables were post-analysed with VDJtools, and diversity was normalized by down-sampling all datasets to the smallest sample size. In repertoire overlap clustering, CDR3 amino acid sequences, but not nucleotide sequences, were matched to correct batch-related cross-sample contamination. TCRdb applied fastp at Q25 and MiXCR to the public reads, then kept only in-frame beta chains. Duplicate CDR3 protein sequences are folded into a single record with the most common DNA and genes. TCRdb assigned the V and J calls; the authors' analysis was not used. This sample lists approximately 570,000 distinct CDR3 sequences; roughly 40% were detected once. Clones ranked in the top ten supply under 2% of the sample.

The sequence joins TRBV9 to TRBJ2-5, with no reliable assignment of the D segment. The receptor comes from a girl aged 5-17 years with multiple sclerosis. Sequences were obtained from blood. The CDR3 protein is CASSVDDGYQETQYF. The DNA is TGTGCCAGCAGCGTAGACGACGGGTACCAAGAGACCCAGTACTTC. Extended through the reference TRBV9 and TRBJ2-5 proteins, this CDR3 yields the full variable domain: DSGVTQTPKHLITATGQRVTLRCSPRSGDLSVYWYQQSLDQGLQFLIQYYNGEERAKGNILERFSAQQFPDLHSELNLSSLELGDSALYFCASSVDDGYQETQYFGPGTRLLVL.